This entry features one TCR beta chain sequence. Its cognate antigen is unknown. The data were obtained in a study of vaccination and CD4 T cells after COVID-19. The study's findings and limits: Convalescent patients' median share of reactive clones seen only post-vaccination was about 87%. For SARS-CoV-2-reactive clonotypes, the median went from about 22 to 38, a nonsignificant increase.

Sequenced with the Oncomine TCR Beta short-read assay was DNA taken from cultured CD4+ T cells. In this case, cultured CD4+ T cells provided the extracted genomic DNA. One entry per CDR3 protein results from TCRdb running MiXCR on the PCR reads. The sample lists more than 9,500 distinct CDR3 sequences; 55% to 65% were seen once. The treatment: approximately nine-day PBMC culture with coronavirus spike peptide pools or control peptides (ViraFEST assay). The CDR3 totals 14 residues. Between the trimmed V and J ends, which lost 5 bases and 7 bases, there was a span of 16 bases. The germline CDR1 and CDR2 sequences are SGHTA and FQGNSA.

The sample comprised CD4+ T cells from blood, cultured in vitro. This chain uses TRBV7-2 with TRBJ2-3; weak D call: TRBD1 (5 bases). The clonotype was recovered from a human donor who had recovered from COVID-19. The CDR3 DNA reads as TGTGCCAGCAGCCTGAGCAGGGAAATGAATACGCAGTATTTT. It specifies CASSLSREMNTQYF.